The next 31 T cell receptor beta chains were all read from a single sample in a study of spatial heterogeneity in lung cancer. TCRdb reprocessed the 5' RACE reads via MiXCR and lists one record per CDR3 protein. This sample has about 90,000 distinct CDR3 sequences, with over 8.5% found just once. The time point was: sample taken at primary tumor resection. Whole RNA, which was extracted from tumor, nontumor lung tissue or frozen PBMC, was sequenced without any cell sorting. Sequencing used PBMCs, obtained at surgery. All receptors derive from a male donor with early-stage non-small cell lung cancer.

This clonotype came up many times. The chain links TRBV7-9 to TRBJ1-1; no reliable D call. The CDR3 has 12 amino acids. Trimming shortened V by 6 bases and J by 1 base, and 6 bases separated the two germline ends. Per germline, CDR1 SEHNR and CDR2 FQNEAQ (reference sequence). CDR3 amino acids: CASRRSNTEAFF. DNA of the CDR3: TGTGCCAGCAGACGGTCGAACACTGAAGCTTTCTTT.

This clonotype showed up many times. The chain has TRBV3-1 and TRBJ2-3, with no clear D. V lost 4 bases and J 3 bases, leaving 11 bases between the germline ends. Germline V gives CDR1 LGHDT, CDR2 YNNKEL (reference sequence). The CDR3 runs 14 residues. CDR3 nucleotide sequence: TGTGCCAGCAGCCCTCCCCTGAGGACAGATACGCAGTATTTT. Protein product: CASSPPLRTDTQYF.

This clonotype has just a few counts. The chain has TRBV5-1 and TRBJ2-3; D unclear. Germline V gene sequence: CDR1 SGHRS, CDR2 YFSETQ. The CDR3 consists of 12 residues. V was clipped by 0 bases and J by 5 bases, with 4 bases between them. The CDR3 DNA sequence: TGCGCCAGCAGCTTGGCAGGAGATACGCAGTATTTT. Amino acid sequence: CASSLAGDTQYF.

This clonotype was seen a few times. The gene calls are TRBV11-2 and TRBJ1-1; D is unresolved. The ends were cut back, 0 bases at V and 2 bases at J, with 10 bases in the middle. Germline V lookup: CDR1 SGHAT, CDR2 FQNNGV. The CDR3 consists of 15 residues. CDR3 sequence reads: CASSLEVGLNTEAFF. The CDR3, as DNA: TGTGCCAGCAGCTTAGAGGTGGGGTTAAACACTGAAGCTTTCTTT.

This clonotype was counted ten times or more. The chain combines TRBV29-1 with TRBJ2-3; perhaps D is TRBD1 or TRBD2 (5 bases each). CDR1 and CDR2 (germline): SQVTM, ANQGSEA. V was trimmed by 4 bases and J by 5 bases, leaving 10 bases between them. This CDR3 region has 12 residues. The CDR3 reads CSVGGDGDTQYF. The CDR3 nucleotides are TGCAGCGTTGGAGGGGATGGAGATACGCAGTATTTT.

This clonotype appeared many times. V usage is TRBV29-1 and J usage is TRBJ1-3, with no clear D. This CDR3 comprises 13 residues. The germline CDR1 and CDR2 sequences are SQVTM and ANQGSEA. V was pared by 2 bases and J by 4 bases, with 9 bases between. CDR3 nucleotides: TGCAGCGTTGAAAAGTCAGTCGGAAACACCATATATTTT. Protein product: CSVEKSVGNTIYF.

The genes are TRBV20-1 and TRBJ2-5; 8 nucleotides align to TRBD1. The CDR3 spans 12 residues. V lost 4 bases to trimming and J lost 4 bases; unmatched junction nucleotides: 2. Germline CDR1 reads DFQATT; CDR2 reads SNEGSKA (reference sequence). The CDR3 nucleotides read TGCAGTGCTACTACAGGGGGAGAGACCCAGTACTTC. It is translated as CSATTGGETQYF.

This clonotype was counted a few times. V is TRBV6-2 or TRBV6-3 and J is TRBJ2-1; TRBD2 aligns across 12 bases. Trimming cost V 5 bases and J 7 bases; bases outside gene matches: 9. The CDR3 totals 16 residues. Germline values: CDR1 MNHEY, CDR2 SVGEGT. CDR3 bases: TGTGCCAGCAGTCTCCGACGGACTAGCGGGGTTAATGAGCAGTTCTTC. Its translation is CASSLRRTSGVNEQFF.

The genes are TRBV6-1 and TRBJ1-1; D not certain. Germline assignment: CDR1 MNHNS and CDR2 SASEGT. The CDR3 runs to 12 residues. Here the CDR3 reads CGTRVSNTEAFF. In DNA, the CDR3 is TGTGGAACAAGGGTTTCGAACACTGAAGCTTTCTTT.

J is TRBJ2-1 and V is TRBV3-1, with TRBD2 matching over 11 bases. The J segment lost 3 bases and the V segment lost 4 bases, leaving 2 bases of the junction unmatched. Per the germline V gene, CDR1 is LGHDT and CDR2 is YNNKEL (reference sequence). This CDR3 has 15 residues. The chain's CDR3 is CASSPSGRFYNEQFF. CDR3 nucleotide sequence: TGTGCCAGCAGCCCTAGCGGGAGGTTCTACAATGAGCAGTTCTTC.

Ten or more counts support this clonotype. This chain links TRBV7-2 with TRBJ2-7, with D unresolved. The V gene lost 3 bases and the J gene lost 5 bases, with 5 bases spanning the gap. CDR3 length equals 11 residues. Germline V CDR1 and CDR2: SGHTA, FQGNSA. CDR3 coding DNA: TGTGCCAGCAGCTTGTCTCACGAGCAGTACTTC. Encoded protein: CASSLSHEQYF.

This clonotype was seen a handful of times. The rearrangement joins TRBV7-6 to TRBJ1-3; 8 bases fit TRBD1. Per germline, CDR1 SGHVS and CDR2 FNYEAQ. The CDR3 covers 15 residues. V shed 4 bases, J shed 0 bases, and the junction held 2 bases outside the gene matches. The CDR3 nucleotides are TGTGCCAGCAGCTCAGGGGGCCCCTCTGGAAACACCATATATTTT. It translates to CASSSGGPSGNTIYF.

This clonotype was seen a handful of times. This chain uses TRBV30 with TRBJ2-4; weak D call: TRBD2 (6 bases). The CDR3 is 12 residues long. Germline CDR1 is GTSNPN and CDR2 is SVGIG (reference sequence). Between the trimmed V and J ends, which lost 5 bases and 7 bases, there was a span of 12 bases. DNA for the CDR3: TGTGCCTGGGCCCGGGACTTCAACATTCAGTACTTC. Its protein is CAWARDFNIQYF.

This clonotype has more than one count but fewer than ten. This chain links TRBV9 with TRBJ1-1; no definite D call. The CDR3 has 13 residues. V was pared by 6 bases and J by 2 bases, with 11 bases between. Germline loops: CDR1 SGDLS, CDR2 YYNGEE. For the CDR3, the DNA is TGTGCCAGCAACCTAATCCACAACACTGAAGCTTTCTTT. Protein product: CASNLIHNTEAFF.

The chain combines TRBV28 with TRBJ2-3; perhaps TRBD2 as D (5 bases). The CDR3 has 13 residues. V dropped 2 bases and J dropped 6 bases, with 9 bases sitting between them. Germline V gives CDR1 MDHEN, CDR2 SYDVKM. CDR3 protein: CASSLNAGDTQYF. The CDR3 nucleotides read TGTGCCAGCAGTTTAAATGCGGGTGATACGCAGTATTTT.

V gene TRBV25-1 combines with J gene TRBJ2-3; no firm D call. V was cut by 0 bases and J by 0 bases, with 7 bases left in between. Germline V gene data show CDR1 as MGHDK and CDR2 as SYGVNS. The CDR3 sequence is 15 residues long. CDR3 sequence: CASSEYQSSTDTQYF. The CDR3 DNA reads TGTGCCAGCAGTGAATACCAGAGTAGCACAGATACGCAGTATTTT.

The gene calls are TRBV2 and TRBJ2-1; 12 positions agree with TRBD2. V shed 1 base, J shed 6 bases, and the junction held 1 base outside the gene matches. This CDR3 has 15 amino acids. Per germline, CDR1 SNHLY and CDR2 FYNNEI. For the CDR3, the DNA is TGTGCCAGCAGTGAAGAGGGACTAGCGGGCAATGAGCAGTTCTTC. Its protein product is CASSEEGLAGNEQFF.

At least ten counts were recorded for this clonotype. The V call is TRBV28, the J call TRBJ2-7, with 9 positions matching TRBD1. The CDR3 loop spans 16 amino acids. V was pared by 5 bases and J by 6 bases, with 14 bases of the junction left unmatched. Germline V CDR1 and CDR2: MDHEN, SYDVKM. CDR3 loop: CASSPAGQGVNGEQYF. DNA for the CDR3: TGTGCCAGCAGTCCAGCGGGACAGGGTGTAAACGGCGAGCAGTACTTC.

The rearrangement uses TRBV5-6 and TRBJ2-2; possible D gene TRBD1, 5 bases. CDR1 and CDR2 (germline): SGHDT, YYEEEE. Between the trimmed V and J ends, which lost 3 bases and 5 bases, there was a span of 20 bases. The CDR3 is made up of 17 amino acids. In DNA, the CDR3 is TGTGCCAGCAGCTGGGGCTTATCAATTGGTCGGACCGGGGAGCTGTTTTTT. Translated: CASSWGLSIGRTGELFF.

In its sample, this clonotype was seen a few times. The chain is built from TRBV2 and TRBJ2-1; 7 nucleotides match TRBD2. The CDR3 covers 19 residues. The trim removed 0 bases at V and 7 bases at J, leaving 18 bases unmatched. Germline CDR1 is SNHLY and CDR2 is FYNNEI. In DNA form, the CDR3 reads TGTGCCAGCAGTGAAGCGCTGCAAACGAGGAGGACTAGTGAGAATGAGCAGTTCTTC. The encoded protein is CASSEALQTRRTSENEQFF. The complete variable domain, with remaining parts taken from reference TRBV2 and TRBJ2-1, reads EPEVTQTPSHQVTQMGQEVILRCVPISNHLYFYWYRQILGQKVEFLVSFYNNEISEKSEIFDDQFSVERPDGSNFTLKIRSTKLEDSAMYFCASSEALQTRRTSENEQFFGPGTRLTVL.

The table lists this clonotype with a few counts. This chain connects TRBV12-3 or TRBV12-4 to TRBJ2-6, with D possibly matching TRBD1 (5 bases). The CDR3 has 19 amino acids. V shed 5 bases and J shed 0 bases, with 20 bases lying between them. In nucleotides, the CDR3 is TGTGCCAGCAGTCCAAGGGTAGGCAGGGCCAGCTCTGGGGCCAACGTCCTGACTTTC. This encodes CASSPRVGRASSGANVLTF.

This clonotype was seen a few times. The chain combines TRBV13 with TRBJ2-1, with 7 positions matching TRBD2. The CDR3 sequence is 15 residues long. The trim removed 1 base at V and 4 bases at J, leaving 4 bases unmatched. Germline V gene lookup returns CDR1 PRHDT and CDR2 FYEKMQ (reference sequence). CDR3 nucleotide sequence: TGTGCCAGCAGCTTAGTAGCGGGCCCTTACAATGAGCAGTTCTTC. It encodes CASSLVAGPYNEQFF.

The CDR3 here is CATSAVGGTDTQYF. CDR3 DNA: TGTGCCACCAGTGCCGTGGGGGGGACAGATACGCAGTATTTT. V is TRBV24-1 and J is TRBJ2-3, with 7 nucleotides matching TRBD2. V shed 5 bases, J shed 3 bases, and the junction held 4 bases outside the gene matches. Looked up from germline, CDR1 is KGHDR and CDR2 is SFDVKD. This CDR3 has 14 amino acids.

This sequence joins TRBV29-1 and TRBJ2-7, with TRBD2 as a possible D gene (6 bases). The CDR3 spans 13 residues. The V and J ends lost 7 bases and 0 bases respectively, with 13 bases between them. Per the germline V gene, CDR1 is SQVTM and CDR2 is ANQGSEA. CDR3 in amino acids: CSARDGGSYEQYF. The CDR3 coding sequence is TGCAGCGCCCGAGACGGGGGCTCCTACGAGCAGTACTTC.

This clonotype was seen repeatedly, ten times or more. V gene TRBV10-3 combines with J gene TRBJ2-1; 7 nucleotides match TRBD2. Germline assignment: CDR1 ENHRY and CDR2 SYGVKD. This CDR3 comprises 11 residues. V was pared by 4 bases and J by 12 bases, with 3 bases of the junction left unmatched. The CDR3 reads CAISGDYGQFF. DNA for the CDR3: TGTGCCATCAGTGGGGACTATGGGCAGTTCTTC.

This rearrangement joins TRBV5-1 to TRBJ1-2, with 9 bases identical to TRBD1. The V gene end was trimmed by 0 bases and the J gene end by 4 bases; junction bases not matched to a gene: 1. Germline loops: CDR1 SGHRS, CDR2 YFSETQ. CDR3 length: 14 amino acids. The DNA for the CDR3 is TGCGCCAGCAGCTTGGGGACAGGGGCCTATGGCTACACCTTC. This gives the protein CASSLGTGAYGYTF.

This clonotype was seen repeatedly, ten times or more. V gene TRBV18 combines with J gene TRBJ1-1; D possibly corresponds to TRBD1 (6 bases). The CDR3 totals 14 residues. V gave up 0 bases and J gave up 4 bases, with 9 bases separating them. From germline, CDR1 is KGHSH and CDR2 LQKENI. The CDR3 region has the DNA TGTGCCAGCTCACCACCGAGGGGGAGCACTGAAGCTTTCTTT. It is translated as CASSPPRGSTEAFF.

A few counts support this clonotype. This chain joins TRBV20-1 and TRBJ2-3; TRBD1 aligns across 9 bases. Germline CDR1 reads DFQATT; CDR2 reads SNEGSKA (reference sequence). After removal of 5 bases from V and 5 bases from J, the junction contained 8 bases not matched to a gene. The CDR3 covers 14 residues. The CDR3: CSAPGTGWQDTQYF. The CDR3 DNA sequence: TGCAGTGCTCCCGGGACAGGGTGGCAAGATACGCAGTATTTT.

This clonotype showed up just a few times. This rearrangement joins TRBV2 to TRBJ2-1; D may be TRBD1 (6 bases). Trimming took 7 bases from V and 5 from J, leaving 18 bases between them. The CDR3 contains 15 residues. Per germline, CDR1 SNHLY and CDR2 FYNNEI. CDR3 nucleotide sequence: TGTGCCAGCAAACGGAGAGGGGGTGACCACAATGAGCAGTTCTTC. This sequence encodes CASKRRGGDHNEQFF.

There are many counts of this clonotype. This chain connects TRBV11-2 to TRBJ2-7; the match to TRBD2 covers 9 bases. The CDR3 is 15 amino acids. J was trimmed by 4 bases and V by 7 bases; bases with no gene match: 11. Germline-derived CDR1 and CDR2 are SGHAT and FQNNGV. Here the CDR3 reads CASTLSVAGDYEQYF. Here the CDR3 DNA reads TGTGCCAGCACCCTTAGTGTAGCGGGAGATTACGAGCAGTACTTC.

The CDR3: CATSRGPLNEQFF. DNA for the CDR3: TGTGCCACCAGCAGAGGCCCCCTGAATGAGCAGTTCTTC. This chain uses TRBV15 with TRBJ2-1; D is ambiguous. Per germline, CDR1 LNHNV and CDR2 YYDKDF (reference sequence). V gave up 1 base and J gave up 7 bases, with 8 bases separating them. This CDR3 spans 13 amino acids.